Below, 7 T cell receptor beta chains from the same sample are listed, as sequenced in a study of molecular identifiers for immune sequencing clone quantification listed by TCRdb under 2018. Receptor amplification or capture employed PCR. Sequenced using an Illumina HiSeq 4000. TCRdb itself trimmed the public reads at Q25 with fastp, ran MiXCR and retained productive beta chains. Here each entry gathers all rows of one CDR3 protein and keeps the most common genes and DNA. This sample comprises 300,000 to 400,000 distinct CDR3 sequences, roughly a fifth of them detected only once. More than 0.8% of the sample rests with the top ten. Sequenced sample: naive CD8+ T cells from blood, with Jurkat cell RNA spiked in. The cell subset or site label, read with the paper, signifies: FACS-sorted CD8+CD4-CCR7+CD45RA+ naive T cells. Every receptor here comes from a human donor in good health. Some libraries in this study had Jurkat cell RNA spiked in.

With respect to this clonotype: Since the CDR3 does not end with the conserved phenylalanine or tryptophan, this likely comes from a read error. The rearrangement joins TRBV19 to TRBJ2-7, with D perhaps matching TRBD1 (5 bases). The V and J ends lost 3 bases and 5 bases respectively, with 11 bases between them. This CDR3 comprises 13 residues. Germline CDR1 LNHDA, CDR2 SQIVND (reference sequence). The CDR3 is CASSMAGIHEQYL. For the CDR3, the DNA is TGTGCCAGTAGTATGGCAGGGATCCACGAGCAGTACCTC.

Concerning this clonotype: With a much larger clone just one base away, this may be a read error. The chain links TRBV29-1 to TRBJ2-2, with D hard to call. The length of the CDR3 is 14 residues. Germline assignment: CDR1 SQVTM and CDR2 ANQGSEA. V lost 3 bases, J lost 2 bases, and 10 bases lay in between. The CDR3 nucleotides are TGCAGCGTTGAGTGTGACTTAAACACCGGGGAGCTGTTTTTT. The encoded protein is CSVECDLNTGELFF.

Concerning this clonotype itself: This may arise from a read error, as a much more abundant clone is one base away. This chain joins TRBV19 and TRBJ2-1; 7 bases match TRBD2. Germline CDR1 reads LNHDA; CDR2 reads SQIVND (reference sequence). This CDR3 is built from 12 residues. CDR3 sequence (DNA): TGTGCCTGTAGTATGGGGGGGAATGAGCAGTTCTTC. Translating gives CACSMGGNEQFF.

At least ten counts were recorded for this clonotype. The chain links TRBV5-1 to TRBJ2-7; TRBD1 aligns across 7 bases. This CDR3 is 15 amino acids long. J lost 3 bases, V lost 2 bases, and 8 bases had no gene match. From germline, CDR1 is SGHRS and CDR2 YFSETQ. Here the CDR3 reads CASSLAGTEVYEQYF. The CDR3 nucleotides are TGCGCCAGCAGCTTAGCCGGGACAGAAGTCTACGAGCAGTACTTC.

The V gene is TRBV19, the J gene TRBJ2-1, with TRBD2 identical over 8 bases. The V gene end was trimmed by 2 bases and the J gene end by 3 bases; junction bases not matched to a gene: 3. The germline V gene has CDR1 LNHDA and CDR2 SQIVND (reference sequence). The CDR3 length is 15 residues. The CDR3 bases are TGTGCCAGTAGTATACTACTAGCGGACTACAATGAGCAGTTCTTC. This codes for CASSILLADYNEQFF. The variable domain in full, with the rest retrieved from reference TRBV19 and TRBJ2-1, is DGGITQSPKYLFRKEGQNVTLSCEQNLNHDAMYWYRQDPGQGLRLIYYSQIVNDFQKGDIAEGYSVSREKKESFPLTVTSAQKNPTAFYLCASSILLADYNEQFFGPGTRLTVL.

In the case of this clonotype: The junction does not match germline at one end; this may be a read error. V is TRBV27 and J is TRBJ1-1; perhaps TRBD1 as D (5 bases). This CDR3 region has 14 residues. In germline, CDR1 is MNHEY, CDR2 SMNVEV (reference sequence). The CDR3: CASRHQGLNTDAFF. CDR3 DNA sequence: TGTGCCAGCAGACATCAGGGCCTGAACACTGACGCTTTCTTT.

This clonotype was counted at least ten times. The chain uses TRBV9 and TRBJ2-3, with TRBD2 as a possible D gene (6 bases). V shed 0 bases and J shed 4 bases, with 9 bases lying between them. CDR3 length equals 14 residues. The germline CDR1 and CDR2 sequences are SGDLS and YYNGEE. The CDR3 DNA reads TGTGCCAGCAGCGTAGCTGGAGGGGCAGATACGCAGTATTTT. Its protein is CASSVAGGADTQYF.